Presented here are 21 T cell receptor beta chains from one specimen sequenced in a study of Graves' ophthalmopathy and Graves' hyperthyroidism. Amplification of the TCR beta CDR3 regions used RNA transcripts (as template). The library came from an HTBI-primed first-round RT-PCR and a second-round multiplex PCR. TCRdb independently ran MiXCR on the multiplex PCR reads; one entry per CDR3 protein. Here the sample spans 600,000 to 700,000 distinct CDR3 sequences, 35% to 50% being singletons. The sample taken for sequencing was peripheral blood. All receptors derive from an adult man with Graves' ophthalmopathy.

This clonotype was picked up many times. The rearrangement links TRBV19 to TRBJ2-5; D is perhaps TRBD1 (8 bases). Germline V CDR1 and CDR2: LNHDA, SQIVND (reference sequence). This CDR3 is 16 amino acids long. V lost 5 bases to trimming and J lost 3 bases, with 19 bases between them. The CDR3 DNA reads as TGTGCCAGTAGTGCCGCCGGGACAGGACTAGAAGAGACCCAGTACTTC. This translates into CASSAAGTGLEETQYF.

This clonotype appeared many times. The CDR3 protein is CASSLERQLREQYF. DNA of the CDR3: TGTGCCAGCAGCTTAGAACGACAGCTGAGAGAGCAGTACTTC. This chain connects TRBV7-2 to TRBJ2-7, with D perhaps TRBD1 (5 bases). V shed 1 base and J shed 7 bases, with 14 bases lying between them. The CDR3 totals 14 residues. Per germline, CDR1 SGHTA and CDR2 FQGNSA.

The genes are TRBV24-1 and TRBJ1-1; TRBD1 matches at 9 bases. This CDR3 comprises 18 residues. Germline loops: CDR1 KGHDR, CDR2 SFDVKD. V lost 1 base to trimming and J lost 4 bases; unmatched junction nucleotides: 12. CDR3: CATSDLRAGTGWATEAFF. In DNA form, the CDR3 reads TGTGCCACCAGTGATTTAAGGGCCGGGACAGGGTGGGCCACTGAAGCTTTCTTT.

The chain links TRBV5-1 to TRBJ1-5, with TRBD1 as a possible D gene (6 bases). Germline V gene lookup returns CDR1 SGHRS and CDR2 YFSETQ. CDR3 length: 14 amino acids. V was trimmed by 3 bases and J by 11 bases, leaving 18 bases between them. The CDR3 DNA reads TGCGCCAGCAGCTCCACAGGGACGATGGAGACCCAGCATTTT. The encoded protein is CASSSTGTMETQHF.

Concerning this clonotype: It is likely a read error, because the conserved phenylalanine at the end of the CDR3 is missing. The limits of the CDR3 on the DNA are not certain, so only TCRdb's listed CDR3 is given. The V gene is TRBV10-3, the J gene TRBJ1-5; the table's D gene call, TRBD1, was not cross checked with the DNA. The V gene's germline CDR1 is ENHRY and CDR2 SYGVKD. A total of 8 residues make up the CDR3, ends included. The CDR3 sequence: CASGGGPD.

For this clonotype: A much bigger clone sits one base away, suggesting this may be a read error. The CDR3 DNA reads as TGCGCCAGCAGCCAAAACGGGATCGATGAAAAACTGTTTTTT. It translates to CASSQNGIDEKLFF. This sequence joins TRBV25-1 and TRBJ1-4; no definite D call. The germline CDR1 and CDR2 sequences are MGHDK and SYGVNS. The CDR3 extends over 14 amino acids.

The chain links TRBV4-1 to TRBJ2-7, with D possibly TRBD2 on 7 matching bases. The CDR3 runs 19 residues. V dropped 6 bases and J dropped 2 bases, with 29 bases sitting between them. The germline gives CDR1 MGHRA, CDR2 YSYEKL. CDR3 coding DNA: TGCGCCAGCAGTCCTTTCGTGAGATCAACAGGGAGGGCCACCTACGAGCAGTACTTC. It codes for CASSPFVRSTGRATYEQYF.

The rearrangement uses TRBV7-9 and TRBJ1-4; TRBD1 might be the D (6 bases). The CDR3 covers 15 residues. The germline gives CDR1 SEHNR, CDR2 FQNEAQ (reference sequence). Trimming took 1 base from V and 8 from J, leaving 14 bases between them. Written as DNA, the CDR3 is TGTGCCAGCAGCTTAGGGAACCCCGGGGGCGAAAAACTGTTTTTT. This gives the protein CASSLGNPGGEKLFF.

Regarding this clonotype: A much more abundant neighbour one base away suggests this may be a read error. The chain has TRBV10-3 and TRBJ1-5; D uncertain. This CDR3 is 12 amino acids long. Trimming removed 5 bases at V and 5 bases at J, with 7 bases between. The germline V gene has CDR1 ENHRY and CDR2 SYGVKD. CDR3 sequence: CAISPNDQPQHF. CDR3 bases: TGTGCCATCAGTCCGAACGATCAGCCCCAGCATTTT.

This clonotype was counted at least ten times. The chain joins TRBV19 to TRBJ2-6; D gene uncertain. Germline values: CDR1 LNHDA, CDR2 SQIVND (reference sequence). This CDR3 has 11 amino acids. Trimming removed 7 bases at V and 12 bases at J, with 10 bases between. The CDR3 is CASTRGGVLTF. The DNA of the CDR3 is TGTGCCAGTACGAGAGGCGGCGTCCTGACTTTC.

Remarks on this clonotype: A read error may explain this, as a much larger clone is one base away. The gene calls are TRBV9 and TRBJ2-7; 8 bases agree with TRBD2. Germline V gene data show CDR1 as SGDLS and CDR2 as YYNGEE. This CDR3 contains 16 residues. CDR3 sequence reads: CASSVDLAGSSYEHYF. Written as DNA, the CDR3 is TGTGCCAGCAGCGTAGATTTAGCGGGGAGCTCCTACGAGCATTACTTC.

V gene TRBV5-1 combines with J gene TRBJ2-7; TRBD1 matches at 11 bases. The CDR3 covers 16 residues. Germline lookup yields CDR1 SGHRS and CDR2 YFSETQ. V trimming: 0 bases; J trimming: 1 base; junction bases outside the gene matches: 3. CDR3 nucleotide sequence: TGCGCCAGCAGCTTGGGGACAGGGGGCCTTTCCTACGAGCAGTACTTC. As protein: CASSLGTGGLSYEQYF.

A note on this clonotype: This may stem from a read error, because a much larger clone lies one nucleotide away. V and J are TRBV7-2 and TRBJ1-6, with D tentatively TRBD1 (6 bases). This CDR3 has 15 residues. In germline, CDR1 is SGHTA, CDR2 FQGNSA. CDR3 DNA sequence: TGTGCCAGCAGCACGGACAGCCTCTATAATTCACCCCTCCGCTTT. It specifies CASSTDSLYNSPLRF.

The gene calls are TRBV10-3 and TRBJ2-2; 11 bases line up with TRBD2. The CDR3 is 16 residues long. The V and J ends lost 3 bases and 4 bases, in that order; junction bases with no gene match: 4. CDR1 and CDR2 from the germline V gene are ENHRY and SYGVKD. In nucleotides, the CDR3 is TGTGCCATCAGTGAACCGGGACTAGCGGCCACCGGGGAGCTGTTTTTT. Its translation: CAISEPGLAATGELFF.

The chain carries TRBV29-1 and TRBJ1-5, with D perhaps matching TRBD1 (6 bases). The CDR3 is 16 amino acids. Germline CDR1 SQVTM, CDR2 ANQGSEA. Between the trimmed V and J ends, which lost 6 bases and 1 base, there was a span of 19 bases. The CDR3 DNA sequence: TGCAGCGTAAGGCAGGGGTACGGACGAAGCAATCAGCCCCAGCATTTT. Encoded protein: CSVRQGYGRSNQPQHF.

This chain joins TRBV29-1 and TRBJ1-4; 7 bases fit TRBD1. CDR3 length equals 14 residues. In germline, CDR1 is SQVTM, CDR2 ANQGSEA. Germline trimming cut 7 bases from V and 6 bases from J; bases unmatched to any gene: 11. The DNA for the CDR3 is TGCAGCGGGGGAAGGACAGGAGTGGATGAAAAACTGTTTTTT. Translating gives CSGGRTGVDEKLFF.

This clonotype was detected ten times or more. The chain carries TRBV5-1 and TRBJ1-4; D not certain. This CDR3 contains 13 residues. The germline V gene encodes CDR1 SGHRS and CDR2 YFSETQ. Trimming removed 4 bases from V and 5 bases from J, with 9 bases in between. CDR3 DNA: TGCGCCAGCAGCATTGACAAGAATGAAAAACTGTTTTTT. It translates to CASSIDKNEKLFF.

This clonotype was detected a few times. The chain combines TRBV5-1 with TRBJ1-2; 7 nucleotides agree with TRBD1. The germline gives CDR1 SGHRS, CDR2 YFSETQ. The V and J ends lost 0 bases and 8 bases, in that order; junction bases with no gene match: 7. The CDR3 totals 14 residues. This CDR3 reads CASSLAGAGGGYTF. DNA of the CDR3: TGCGCCAGCAGCTTGGCCGGGGCAGGGGGAGGCTACACCTTC.

In DNA form, the CDR3 reads TGCAGTGCTAAGGACAGGGTTGGGGCTAATGAAAAACTGTTTTTT. Amino acid sequence: CSAKDRVGANEKLFF. J is TRBJ1-4 and V is TRBV20-1; TRBD1 aligns across 8 bases. The CDR3 is made up of 15 amino acids. The germline V gene has CDR1 DFQATT and CDR2 SNEGSKA (reference sequence). J was trimmed by 3 bases and V by 4 bases; bases with no gene match: 7.

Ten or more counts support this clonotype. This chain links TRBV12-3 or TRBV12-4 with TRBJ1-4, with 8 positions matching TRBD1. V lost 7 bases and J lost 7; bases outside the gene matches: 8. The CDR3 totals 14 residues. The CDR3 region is CASIGSGGGEKLFF. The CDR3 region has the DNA TGTGCCAGCATAGGGTCAGGGGGCGGTGAAAAACTGTTTTTT.

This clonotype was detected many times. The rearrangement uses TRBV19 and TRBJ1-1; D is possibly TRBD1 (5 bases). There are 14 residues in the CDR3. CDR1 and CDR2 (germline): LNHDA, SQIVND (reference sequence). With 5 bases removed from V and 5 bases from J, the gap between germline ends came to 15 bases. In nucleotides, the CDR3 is TGTGCCAGTAGTTTTTTGGGGGGTGGAACTGAAGCTTTCTTT. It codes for CASSFLGGGTEAFF.